These T cell receptor beta chains were read from a single sample in a study of blood T cell repertoires in COVID-19. Assay: immunoSEQ multiplex PCR; the TCRdb copy retains only in-frame clones and omits some. The sample carries some 150,000 clones, under 85% recorded once. Sequenced sample: peripheral blood. These receptors were collected from a human donor in a cohort sampled during active COVID-19. Both conserved end residues are part of each CDR3. D genes are given only for firm matches. Clone size is stated in some rows and not others, as once, few, many or a class when expanded.

J: TRBJ2-7; V: TRBV29-1; D: TRBD2; length: 14; size: NA; DNA: TGCAGCGTAGGGACTGGCGGGAGTAGTGCCGAGCAGTACTTC; CDR3: CSVGTGGSSAEQYF
J: TRBJ1-5; V: TRBV6-5; D: NA; length: 13; size: NA; DNA: TGTGCCAGCAGCCGTCTCAGCAATCAGCCCCAGCATTTT; CDR3: CASSRLSNQPQHF
J: TRBJ1-2; V: TRBV7-2; D: TRBD1; length: 14; size: once; DNA: TGTGCCAGCAGCTTAGATCCGGGGACAGGAGGCTACACCTTC; CDR3: CASSLDPGTGGYTF
J: TRBJ1-4; V: TRBV7-2; D: TRBD1; length: 14; size: NA; DNA: TGTGCCAGCAGCTCGACAGGGGAAAATGAAAAACTGTTTTTT; CDR3: CASSSTGENEKLFF
J: TRBJ2-1; V: TRBV7-9; D: NA; length: 14; size: NA; DNA: TGTGCCAGCAGCTTACTAGCTAGCGTTTATGAGCAGTTCTTC; CDR3: CASSLLASVYEQFF
J: TRBJ2-3; V: TRBV7-2; D: NA; length: 12; size: NA; DNA: TGTGCCAGCAGCCTTCGGGGGTTGGCGCAGTATTTT; CDR3: CASSLRGLAQYF
J: TRBJ2-7; V: TRBV9; D: TRBD2; length: 16; size: NA; DNA: TGTGCCAGCAGCGTAGAAAGGCTAGCGGGAGTTGGCGAGCAGTACTTC; CDR3: CASSVERLAGVGEQYF
J: TRBJ2-1; V: TRBV20-1; D: NA; length: 16; size: NA; DNA: TGCAGTGCTAGTTCGGGGATCGTTGGCTCCTACAATGAGCAGTTCTTC; CDR3: CSASSGIVGSYNEQFF
J: TRBJ1-1; V: TRBV5-1; D: NA; length: 17; size: NA; DNA: TGCGCCAGCAGCCCTATACCCCGCCCCGGGATGAACACTGAAGCTTTCTTT; CDR3: CASSPIPRPGMNTEAFF
J: TRBJ2-3; V: TRBV7-2; D: NA; length: 17; size: NA; DNA: TGTGCCAGCAGCTTAGGTCTTCTAGCGTATGCATTAGATACGCAGTATTTT; CDR3: CASSLGLLAYALDTQYF
J: TRBJ2-1; V: TRBV12-5; D: TRBD1; length: 14; size: NA; DNA: TGTGCTAGCGGACCGGGACAGGGCGCGGAGGAGCAGTTCTTC; CDR3: CASGPGQGAEEQFF
J: TRBJ1-5; V: TRBV2; D: NA; length: 15; size: NA; DNA: TGTGCCAGCAGGAAGACAGACAATAGCAATCAGCCCCAGCATTTT; CDR3: CASRKTDNSNQPQHF
J: TRBJ2-7; V: TRBV7-2; D: NA; length: 14; size: once; DNA: TGTGCCAGCAGCTTGAAGCGCGGAGGCTACGAGCAGTACTTC; CDR3: CASSLKRGGYEQYF
J: TRBJ2-6; V: TRBV27; D: NA; length: 16; size: NA; DNA: TGTGCCAGCAGTTCCCCCTCTATGTCTGGGGCCAACGTCCTGACTTTC; CDR3: CASSSPSMSGANVLTF
J: TRBJ2-3; V: TRBV2; D: TRBD2; length: 14; size: NA; DNA: TGTGCCAGCGGGCGGGAGGGGTCCGTAGATACGCAGTATTTT; CDR3: CASGREGSVDTQYF
J: TRBJ2-5; V: TRBV4-1; D: TRBD2; length: 16; size: NA; DNA: TGCGCCAGCAGCCAGGGGCTAGCGGGAGGTGAAGAGACCCAGTACTTC; CDR3: CASSQGLAGGEETQYF
J: TRBJ1-1; V: TRBV28; D: TRBD1; length: 14; size: NA; DNA: TGTGCCAGCAGCCCACAGGGGTCGGGCACTGAAGCTTTCTTT; CDR3: CASSPQGSGTEAFF
J: TRBJ2-3; V: TRBV12-3/TRBV12-4; D: NA; length: 13; size: NA; DNA: TGTGCCAGCCGACTAGGAATTGCAGATACGCAGTATTTT; CDR3: CASRLGIADTQYF
J: TRBJ2-5; V: TRBV29-1; D: TRBD2; length: 14; size: many; DNA: TGCAGCGCCGACCAGGGAGGGTCGGTAGAGACCCAGTACTTC; CDR3: CSADQGGSVETQYF
J: TRBJ2-1; V: TRBV5-5; D: TRBD2; length: 15; size: NA; DNA: TGTGCCAGCAGGTACAGCGGGAGCTCCTACAATGAGCAGTTCTTC; CDR3: CASRYSGSSYNEQFF
J: TRBJ2-2; V: TRBV5-1; D: TRBD1; length: 18; size: few; DNA: TGCGCCAGCAGCTTTCTTGGACAGGGGGCGATCAACACCGGGGAGCTGTTTTTT; CDR3: CASSFLGQGAINTGELFF
J: TRBJ1-5; V: TRBV19; D: NA; length: 13; size: NA; DNA: TGTGCCAGTAGTGGGGCGGTCCGCGGGCCCCAGCATTTT; CDR3: CASSGAVRGPQHF
J: TRBJ2-7; V: TRBV4-2; D: TRBD1; length: 13; size: once; DNA: TGTGCCAGCAGCCAGGACAGGGCGGGCGAGCAGTACTTC; CDR3: CASSQDRAGEQYF
J: TRBJ2-7; V: TRBV3-1/TRBV3-2; D: NA; length: 16; size: NA; DNA: TGTGCCAGCAGCCAAGTGGGAGGAGAGGCCTCCTACGAGCAGTACTTC; CDR3: CASSQVGGEASYEQYF
J: TRBJ2-5; V: TRBV7-2; D: NA; length: 14; size: NA; DNA: TGTGCCAGCAAACCGACACGGACGGGGAAGACCCAGTACTTC; CDR3: CASKPTRTGKTQYF
J: TRBJ1-5; V: TRBV28; D: NA; length: 15; size: once; DNA: TGTGCCAGCAGTTTTAAATCGGGGGGAATCCAGCCCCAGCATTTT; CDR3: CASSFKSGGIQPQHF
J: TRBJ1-1; V: TRBV12-5; D: NA; length: 15; size: once; DNA: TGTGCTAGTGGACAAGACAGGAGACCCCGTCACTCTGCTTTCTTT; CDR3: CASGQDRRPRHSAFF
J: TRBJ2-3; V: TRBV7-7; D: NA; length: 14; size: NA; DNA: TGTGCTAGCAGTCTTACCGTAGGGGCAGATACGCAGTATTTT; CDR3: CASSLTVGADTQYF
J: TRBJ1-2; V: TRBV5-6; D: NA; length: 14; size: few; DNA: TGTGCCAGCAGCCCTAGACGGTACAACTATGGCTACACCTTC; CDR3: CASSPRRYNYGYTF
J: TRBJ2-7; V: TRBV3-1/TRBV3-2; D: TRBD2; length: 18; size: once; DNA: TGTGCCAGCAGCCAAGAACGACTAGCGGGAGCCCGGCCGGGAAAGCAGTACTTC; CDR3: CASSQERLAGARPGKQYF